One and the same sample provided the 18 T cell receptor beta chains below, sequenced in a study of cytomegalovirus exposure and HLA in healthy donors. The PCR used 60 Vbeta and 13 Jbeta primers. Only in-frame clones appear in the TCRdb table, and some are missing; sequencing was by immunoSEQ multiplex PCR. Of about 170,000 clones listed, roughly 81% were seen once; the top ten hold 2.5% to 3%. The sample comprised PBMCs. All receptors come from a man in his thirties or forties in good health and CMV-seropositive.

J is TRBJ2-5 and V is TRBV5-1; D is unclear. The germline V gene encodes CDR1 SGHRS and CDR2 YFSETQ. Trimming cost V 0 bases and J 1 base, with 4 bases left between them. This CDR3 has 13 amino acids. CDR3 DNA sequence: TGCGCCAGCAGCTTGGGGGCCCAAGAGACCCAGTACTTC. It translates to CASSLGAQETQYF.

CDR3 amino acids: CASSLGEETQYF. Written as DNA, the CDR3 is TGCGCCAGCAGCTTGGGAGAAGAGACCCAGTACTTC. The gene calls are TRBV5-1 and TRBJ2-5; D gene uncertain. CDR3 length: 12 amino acids. Looked up from germline, CDR1 is SGHRS and CDR2 is YFSETQ. Trimming shortened V by 0 bases and J by 3 bases, and 3 bases separated the two germline ends.

The chain combines TRBV27 with TRBJ2-7; TRBD2 matches 10 bases. The V segment lost 6 bases and the J segment 1 base; nucleotides outside the gene matches: 18. The CDR3 runs 19 residues. Germline CDR1 is MNHEY and CDR2 is SMNVEV (reference sequence). The CDR3 protein is CASSLKGGHPGLASYEQYF. The DNA for the CDR3 is TGTGCCAGCAGCCTTAAAGGGGGACATCCGGGACTAGCGTCCTACGAGCAGTACTTC.

V and J are TRBV4-3 and TRBJ1-4; no clear D. The V gene lost 2 bases and the J gene lost 0 bases, with 4 bases spanning the gap. The CDR3 runs to 14 residues. CDR1 and CDR2 (germline): LGHNA, YSLEER. The CDR3 DNA follows: TGCGCCAGCAGCCAACTAACAACTAATGAAAAACTGTTTTTT. Amino acids: CASSQLTTNEKLFF.

For this clone: One end of the junction fails to match germline, which may point to a read error. The chain uses TRBV7-9 and TRBJ2-1; 14 bases are shared with TRBD2. This CDR3 is built from 17 residues. In germline, CDR1 is SEHNR, CDR2 FQNEAQ (reference sequence). The chain's CDR3 is CSSSPRLAGGQYNEQFF. The CDR3 nucleotides read TGTTCCAGCAGCCCACGACTAGCGGGAGGGCAATACAATGAGCAGTTCTTC.

This chain connects TRBV6-5 to TRBJ1-1, with D possibly being TRBD1 (5 bases). Germline V CDR1 and CDR2: MNHEY, SVGAGI. This CDR3 is built from 14 residues. Trimming removed 6 bases at V and 3 bases at J, with 14 bases between. This chain's CDR3 is CASRAGGRHTEAFF. The DNA for the CDR3 is TGTGCCAGCAGGGCCGGGGGAAGGCACACTGAAGCTTTCTTT.

The gene calls are TRBV7-3 and TRBJ2-2; 8 positions agree with TRBD1. V shed 5 bases, J shed 1 base, and the junction held 3 bases outside the gene matches. Germline CDR1 SGHTA, CDR2 FQGTGA. The CDR3 has 15 amino acids. CDR3 sequence reads: CASSRGTGNTGELFF. The CDR3 region has the DNA TGTGCCAGCAGCCGCGGGACAGGGAACACCGGGGAGCTGTTTTTT.

The chain recombines TRBV2 with TRBJ1-5; no reliable D call. The V gene lost 7 bases and the J gene lost 1 base, with 5 bases spanning the gap. This CDR3 comprises 12 residues. Germline V gene data show CDR1 as SNHLY and CDR2 as FYNNEI. The CDR3 here is CASKQSNQPQHF. CDR3 coding DNA: TGTGCCAGCAAACAGAGCAATCAGCCCCAGCATTTT.

CDR3 sequence (DNA): TGTGCCAGTAGTTGGGACAGAAACACTGAAGCTTTCTTT. Its protein is CASSWDRNTEAFF. The chain couples TRBV19 to TRBJ1-1, with TRBD1 matching over 7 bases. Germline V CDR1 and CDR2: LNHDA, SQIVND (reference sequence). V was pared by 5 bases and J by 2 bases, with 2 bases of the junction left unmatched. The CDR3 runs 13 residues.

The V call is TRBV18, the J call TRBJ2-7; TRBD2 matches at 14 bases. Germline V CDR1 and CDR2: KGHSH, LQKENI. V was pared by 3 bases and J by 4 bases, with 2 bases of the junction left unmatched. This CDR3 is built from 15 residues. CDR3 in DNA: TGTGCCAGCTCACCCCGACTAGCGGGAGGGTACGAGCAGTACTTC. It translates to CASSPRLAGGYEQYF.

The CDR3 nucleotides read TGTGCCAGCAGCCTCCGACAGGGCCAGGCCACAGATACGCAGTATTTT. Translating gives CASSLRQGQATDTQYF. The V and J genes are TRBV7-6 and TRBJ2-3; 7 positions agree with TRBD1. J lost 2 bases, V lost 5 bases, and 10 bases had no gene match. The CDR3 is made up of 16 amino acids. Germline V lookup: CDR1 SGHVS, CDR2 FNYEAQ.

The rearrangement links TRBV19 to TRBJ2-1, with D tentatively TRBD2 (5 bases). V lost 3 bases to trimming and J lost 10 bases, with 19 bases between them. The CDR3 extends over 15 amino acids. CDR1 LNHDA and CDR2 SQIVND come from the germline V gene (reference sequence). CDR3 loop: CASSIDREGSGEQFF. In nucleotides, the CDR3 is TGTGCCAGTAGTATCGACCGGGAAGGGTCCGGAGAGCAGTTCTTC.

The sample holds a few counts of this clone. The chain couples TRBV7-3 to TRBJ1-1; 8 positions agree with TRBD1. V was clipped by 5 bases and J by 2 bases; unmatched bases: 7. This CDR3 has 15 residues. In germline, CDR1 is SGHTA, CDR2 FQGTGA. The CDR3 loop reads CASSLRTGPNTEAFF. CDR3 DNA sequence: TGTGCCAGCAGCCTCCGGACAGGGCCAAACACTGAAGCTTTCTTT.

The rearrangement joins TRBV5-4 to TRBJ2-7; TRBD2 agrees at 8 bases. The junction had 18 bases not matched to a gene; V was cut back by 6 bases and J by 7 bases. Germline CDR1 is SGHNT and CDR2 is YYREEE (reference sequence). The length of the CDR3 is 16 residues. The CDR3 region is CASTLRARGGEREQYV. CDR3 nucleotide sequence: TGTGCCAGCACCTTAAGGGCCCGGGGGGGGGAGAGGGAGCAGTACGTC.

The rearrangement links TRBV21-1 to TRBJ2-1; TRBD1, the table's D call, was not compared with the DNA. TRBV21-1 has pseudogene status. This CDR3 spans 21 amino acids. The CDR3 protein is CASSKVVLGPKRGAGGDEQFF. CDR3 nucleotides: TGTGCCAGCAGCAAAGTGGTTTTAGGGCCGAAAAGGGGTGCAGGGGGCGATGAGCAGTTCTTC.

The sample holds a few counts of this clone. V and J are TRBV6-1 and TRBJ1-4, with D maybe TRBD1 (5 bases). Trimming cost V 2 bases and J 8 bases, with 9 bases left between them. Looked up from germline, CDR1 is MNHNS and CDR2 is SASEGT. The CDR3 runs to 13 residues. CDR3 DNA: TGTGCCAGCAGTGAACAGGGTGGGGAAAAACTGTTTTTT. Translating it yields CASSEQGGEKLFF.

This rearrangement joins TRBV7-2 to TRBJ1-1; D is perhaps TRBD1 (6 bases). Looked up from germline, CDR1 is SGHTA and CDR2 is FQGNSA. CDR3 length equals 13 residues. The ends were cut back, 5 bases at V and 6 bases at J, with 13 bases in the middle. Here the CDR3 reads CASSQDRQSEAFF. The CDR3 nucleotides read TGTGCCAGCAGCCAAGACAGGCAGTCTGAAGCTTTCTTT.

The genes are TRBV13 and TRBJ1-2, with D perhaps TRBD1 (6 bases). Germline CDR1 and CDR2: PRHDT and FYEKMQ (reference sequence). The CDR3 consists of 15 residues. V lost 3 bases, J lost 0 bases, and 11 bases lay in between. The chain's CDR3 is CASSFFDRPNYGYTF. For the CDR3, the DNA is TGTGCCAGCAGCTTTTTCGACAGGCCTAACTATGGCTACACCTTC.